These 20 T cell receptor beta chains were sequenced from one sample in a study of metastatic and nonmetastatic thyroid tumors. TCRdb recomputed clones from the PCR reads via MiXCR. The table includes 40,000 to 55,000 clones, over 15% detected once. All patients were treatment-naive before thyroid surgery. The specimen sequenced was blood. These receptors were obtained from a female donor with papillary thyroid cancer or a benign thyroid nodule (not recorded which). Some clones in this sample may be carry-over from other donors' samples.

This clone was detected ten times or more. V and J are TRBV18 and TRBJ2-1; D remains unclear. V was cut by 1 base and J by 7 bases, with 5 bases left in between. The length of the CDR3 is 12 residues. CDR1 is KGHSH, CDR2 LQKENI, per germline. The CDR3 loop reads CASSPRQNEQFF. In nucleotides, the CDR3 is TGTGCCAGCTCACCACGGCAAAATGAGCAGTTCTTC.

This clone was recorded many times. V and J are TRBV5-6 and TRBJ2-7, with 10 bases matching TRBD1. V dropped 4 bases and J dropped 1; count of bases not matched to a gene: 2. Germline values: CDR1 SGHDT, CDR2 YYEEEE. CDR3 length: 14 amino acids. CDR3 sequence (DNA): TGTGCCAGCAGCGGGACAGGGGCTTCCTACGAGCAGTACTTC. Translated, it gives CASSGTGASYEQYF.

V usage is TRBV11-1 and J usage is TRBJ1-2, with D unclear. The CDR3 has 17 amino acids. Between the trimmed V and J ends, which lost 6 bases and 5 bases, there was a span of 25 bases. Germline CDR1 is SGHAT and CDR2 is FQDESV (reference sequence). CDR3 sequence (DNA): TGTGCCAGCAGAACTAGCTTCTACGGGTTAGAGGTATATGGCTACACCTTC. This codes for CASRTSFYGLEVYGYTF.

This clone was seen many times. The V and J genes are TRBV19 and TRBJ1-1, with 7 positions matching TRBD1. Germline V gives CDR1 LNHDA, CDR2 SQIVND (reference sequence). V shed 8 bases and J 4 bases; nucleotides not matched to a gene: 10. The CDR3 sequence is 14 residues long. CDR3 residues: CASGRQGSGTEAFF. CDR3 coding DNA: TGTGCCAGTGGCAGACAGGGCTCGGGCACTGAAGCTTTCTTT.

There are many counts of this clone. Other DNA sequences in this specimen translate into the identical CDR3. The CDR3 bases are TGTGCCAGCTCCCCCTCCCCTACTGACACTGAAGCTTTCTTT. Amino acid sequence: CASSPSPTDTEAFF. The chain employs TRBV18 and TRBJ1-1, with D hard to call. With 6 bases removed from V and 3 bases from J, the gap between germline ends came to 14 bases. The germline V gene has CDR1 KGHSH and CDR2 LQKENI. The length of the CDR3 is 14 residues. The whole variable domain, remainder taken from reference TRBV18 and TRBJ1-1, is NAGVMQNPRHLVRRRGQEARLRCSPMKGHSHVYWYRQLPEEGLKFMVYLQKENIIDESGMPKERFSAEFPKEGPSILRIQQVVRGDSAAYFCASSPSPTDTEAFFGQGTRLTVV.

This clone showed up many times. This chain joins TRBV20-1 and TRBJ2-1; 7 nucleotides line up with TRBD2. The V gene's germline CDR1 is DFQATT and CDR2 SNEGSKA (reference sequence). The CDR3 runs 15 residues. The V segment lost 3 bases and the J segment 3 bases; nucleotides outside the gene matches: 8. The CDR3: CSASKPASGYNEQFF. Here the CDR3 DNA reads TGCAGTGCTAGTAAGCCCGCTAGCGGCTACAATGAGCAGTTCTTC.

Ten or more counts support this clone. This chain connects TRBV10-2 to TRBJ1-1, with D hard to call. CDR3 length: 14 amino acids. Per germline, CDR1 WSHSY and CDR2 SAAADI. V lost 7 bases and J 1 base, leaving 13 bases between the germline ends. The CDR3: CASTTTPPNTEAFF. For the CDR3, the DNA is TGCGCCAGCACCACTACACCTCCGAACACTGAAGCTTTCTTT.

This CDR3 is CASSSESGKSYEQYF. The DNA for the CDR3 is TGTGCCAGCAGTAGCGAAAGCGGGAAATCCTACGAGCAGTACTTC. The rearrangement joins TRBV27 to TRBJ2-7; 7 nucleotides align to TRBD2. This CDR3 is built from 15 residues. Per the germline V gene, CDR1 is MNHEY and CDR2 is SMNVEV (reference sequence). Trimming removed 5 bases from V and 1 base from J; junction bases left unmatched: 8.

The rearrangement links TRBV10-2 to TRBJ1-3; D gene ambiguous. V lost 8 bases to trimming and J lost 1 base, with 21 bases between them. The CDR3 is 17 residues long. Germline assignment: CDR1 WSHSY and CDR2 SAAADI. The DNA for the CDR3 is TGCGCCAGCGGAACCCCGACTCCCAATTTTTCTGGAAACACCATATATTTT. Translating it yields CASGTPTPNFSGNTIYF.

This clone has ten or more counts. V is TRBV4-2 and J is TRBJ2-3, with 9 bases lining up with TRBD1. Germline CDR1 is LGHNA and CDR2 is YNFKEQ. V lost 5 bases to trimming and J lost 5 bases; unmatched junction nucleotides: 8. CDR3 length equals 15 residues. The CDR3 DNA is TGTGCCAGCAGCAAAACGGGACAGGGAGAAGATACGCAGTATTTT. This translates into CASSKTGQGEDTQYF.

This clone was seen ten or more times. The rearrangement uses TRBV9 and TRBJ1-2, with 9 bases identical to TRBD1. This CDR3 comprises 15 residues. Germline CDR1 is SGDLS and CDR2 is YYNGEE. V shed 0 bases, J shed 7 bases, and the junction held 7 bases outside the gene matches. CDR3 nucleotides: TGTGCCAGCAGCGTAGAGGGACAGGGTAAAGGTGGCTACACCTTC. This encodes CASSVEGQGKGGYTF.

This clone was seen at least ten times. The chain joins TRBV15 to TRBJ2-1, with 8 bases lining up with TRBD2. The CDR3 has 17 residues. V dropped 3 bases and J dropped 1; count of bases not matched to a gene: 8. The germline V gene encodes CDR1 LNHNV and CDR2 YYDKDF (reference sequence). CDR3 in DNA: TGTGCCACCAGCAGTTGGCGGGGGGATTTGTCCTACAATGAGCAGTTCTTC. Its translation is CATSSWRGDLSYNEQFF. The full variable domain, completed using reference TRBV15 and TRBJ2-1, is DAMVIQNPRYQVTQFGKPVTLSCSQTLNHNVMYWYQQKSSQAPKLLFHYYDKDFNNEADTPDNFQSRRPNTSFCFLDIRSPGLGDTAMYLCATSSWRGDLSYNEQFFGPGTRLTVL.

In its sample, this clone was seen many times. The J gene is TRBJ2-1, the V gene TRBV5-4, with 11 bases matching TRBD2. V was pared by 2 bases and J by 4 bases, with 5 bases of the junction left unmatched. Germline-derived CDR1 and CDR2 are SGHNT and YYREEE (reference sequence). This CDR3 contains 16 residues. The CDR3 sequence is CASSLKRLAGYNEQFF. In nucleotides, the CDR3 is TGTGCCAGCAGCTTAAAACGACTAGCGGGGTACAATGAGCAGTTCTTC. Using reference TRBV5-4 and TRBJ2-1 for the parts outside the CDR3, the full variable domain is ETGVTQSPTHLIKTRGQQVTLRCSSQSGHNTVSWYQQALGQGPQFIFQYYREEENGRGNFPPRFSGLQFPNYSSELNVNALELDDSALYLCASSLKRLAGYNEQFFGPGTRLTVL.

This clone was seen at least ten times. The genes are TRBV15 and TRBJ2-7, with 9 nucleotides matching TRBD1. With V trimmed by 6 bases and J by 1 base, 7 bases remained unmatched. The CDR3 contains 15 residues. The germline V gene has CDR1 LNHNV and CDR2 YYDKDF (reference sequence). The CDR3 nucleotides are TGTGCCACCAGAGTATGGACAGGGGTTTCCTACGAGCAGTACTTC. Translating it yields CATRVWTGVSYEQYF.

The table lists this clone with many counts. V usage is TRBV28 and J usage is TRBJ2-1; 7 bases map to TRBD1. Germline loops: CDR1 MDHEN, CDR2 SYDVKM. This CDR3 is built from 16 residues. The junction had 21 bases not matched to a gene; V was cut back by 4 bases and J by 15 bases. The CDR3 protein is CASSSLGQVGGLSPFF. The CDR3 DNA follows: TGTGCCAGCAGTTCACTCGGACAGGTTGGGGGTTTGTCTCCGTTCTTC.

The chain links TRBV7-2 to TRBJ1-1, with a weak D call TRBD1 (5 bases). The germline CDR1 and CDR2 sequences are SGHTA and FQGNSA. The CDR3 totals 13 residues. The V end was cut by 3 bases, the J end by 1 base, with 6 bases between. The CDR3 here is CASSLQGNTEAFF. The CDR3, as DNA: TGTGCCAGCAGCTTGCAGGGGAACACTGAAGCTTTCTTT. The complete variable domain, with remaining parts taken from reference TRBV7-2 and TRBJ1-1, reads GAGVSQSPSNKVTEKGKDVELRCDPISGHTALYWYRQSLGQGLEFLIYFQGNSAPDKSGLPSDRFSAERTGGSVSTLTIQRTQQEDSAVYLCASSLQGNTEAFFGQGTRLTVV.

Ten or more counts support this clone. J is TRBJ2-3 and V is TRBV20-1; 14 positions agree with TRBD2. The CDR3 has 16 residues. CDR1 and CDR2 (germline): DFQATT, SNEGSKA (reference sequence). Losses at the gene ends were 4 bases for V and 4 bases for J; bases not matched to a gene: 7. The CDR3 sequence is CSATAGLAGAPDTQYF. The CDR3 region has the DNA TGCAGTGCTACGGCGGGACTAGCGGGAGCCCCAGATACGCAGTATTTT.

This clone was observed at least ten times. The V gene is TRBV12-3 or TRBV12-4, the J gene TRBJ1-3, with D possibly being TRBD1 (5 bases). With 6 bases removed from V and 1 base from J, the gap between germline ends came to 10 bases. The CDR3 extends over 14 amino acids. In DNA form, the CDR3 reads TGTGCCAGCAGCCTAAGGGGATCTGGAAACACCATATATTTT. Translating gives CASSLRGSGNTIYF.

On this clone: One junction end disagrees with the germline gene, perhaps due to a read error. CDR3 loop: CSASGRDLVENQYF. CDR3 in DNA: TGCAGTGCTAGCGGGAGGGACCTCGTGGAGAACCAGTACTTC. The rearrangement links TRBV20-1 to TRBJ2-5, with TRBD2 matching 8 bases. The CDR3 extends over 14 amino acids. The V gene's germline CDR1 is DFQATT and CDR2 SNEGSKA (reference sequence).

This clone was recorded many times. This chain joins TRBV6-1 and TRBJ2-3; TRBD2 matches 9 bases. There are 13 residues in the CDR3. Germline trimming cut 7 bases from V and 8 bases from J; bases unmatched to any gene: 7. The V gene's germline CDR1 is MNHNS and CDR2 SASEGT. The CDR3 protein is CASTGGRAGTQYF. The CDR3, as DNA: TGTGCCAGCACTGGCGGGAGGGCTGGTACGCAGTATTTT.